Many counts were recorded for the clone carrying this TCR beta chain. Bone marrow was sampled from every patient at the time of active disease. The sample is drawn from a study of read filtering for tumor transcriptome and immune sequencing. Study-level background: The cohort had some 16 men and roughly 13 women aged about 47 to 80, mean roughly 66 years. DNase treatment preceded whole-transcriptome library preparation.

This library used 300 to 500 ng RNA and molecular barcoded adaptors spanning alpha/delta and beta/gamma chains. TCRdb itself ran the reads through MiXCR, one entry per CDR3 protein. Of tens of thousands of distinct CDR3 sequences listed, about 15% are singletons. This TCR was sampled from a donor aged 40 or older with multiple myeloma. The specimen sequenced was a population of CD138-negative cells sorted from bone marrow.

DNA of the CDR3: TGTGCCAGCAGAGCTGGGGCAGGGGAGACCGGGGAGCTGTTTTTT. Protein: CASRAGAGETGELFF. V and J are TRBV6-4 and TRBJ2-2; TRBD1 is a possible D gene (6 bases). The CDR3 runs to 15 residues. The germline V and J ends were trimmed by 6 bases and 5 bases, with 16 bases remaining between them. In germline, CDR1 is MRHNA, CDR2 SNTAGT.